The 8 T cell receptor beta chains below were found in one sample sequenced in a study of blood T cell repertoires in COVID-19. Measured with immunoSEQ multiplex PCR; TCRdb has only the in-frame clones, and not every one. This table has roughly 390,000 clones, around 85% appearing once. The sample was peripheral blood. The receptors here all came from a young woman with acute or convalescent COVID-19.

Only one count was recorded for this clone. An end of the junction differs from the germline gene, which may be a read error. The chain links TRBV3-1 (or the pseudogene TRBV3-2) to TRBJ1-6; D perhaps matches TRBD1 (6 bases). Germline V CDR1 and CDR2: LGHDT, YNNKEL (reference sequence). This CDR3 spans 15 amino acids. The CDR3 spells CASTQGGLSNSPLHF. The CDR3 nucleotides read TGTGCCAGCACCCAAGGGGGGCTTAGTAATTCACCCCTCCACTTT.

This clone was seen only once. The chain links TRBV30 to TRBJ1-6; no definite D call. V was pared by 0 bases and J by 6 bases, with 12 bases between. Germline-derived CDR1 and CDR2 are GTSNPN and SVGIG (reference sequence). CDR3 length: 15 amino acids. The CDR3 DNA sequence: TGTGCCTGGAGTGTGCTAGTCCTCCCTAATTCACCCCTCCACTTT. Its translation is CAWSVLVLPNSPLHF. Using reference TRBV30 and TRBJ1-6 for the parts outside the CDR3, the full variable domain is SQTIHQWPATLVQPVGSPLSLECTVEGTSNPNLYWYRQAAGRGLQLLFYSVGIGQISSEVPQNLSASRPQDRQFILSSKKLLLSDSGFYLCAWSVLVLPNSPLHFGNGTRLTVT.

The J gene is TRBJ2-3, the V gene TRBV29-1, with 11 bases that match TRBD2. The germline V gene encodes CDR1 SQVTM and CDR2 ANQGSEA. Unmatched junction bases numbered 3, after V lost 4 bases and J lost 0 bases. This CDR3 has 15 amino acids. The CDR3, as DNA: TGCAGCGTTGTGACTAGCGGGGTTAGCACAGATACGCAGTATTTT. This translates into CSVVTSGVSTDTQYF.

As concerns this clone: This may come from a read error, since a much larger clone is one base off. The same CDR3 arises from other DNA sequences in this sample as well. This chain uses TRBV10-3 with TRBJ2-7, with TRBD1 identical over 10 bases. The CDR3 is made up of 16 amino acids. Unmatched junction bases numbered 4, after V lost 2 bases and J lost 0 bases. Germline V gene data show CDR1 as ENHRY and CDR2 as SYGVKD. Here the CDR3 reads CAISEPGQGSSYEQYF. CDR3 nucleotide sequence: TGTGCCATCAGTGAGCCGGGACAGGGGAGCTCCTACGAGCAGTACTTC.

This chain links TRBV6-6 with TRBJ2-5; 8 bases map to TRBD2. Germline V gene sequence: CDR1 MNHNY, CDR2 SVGAGI (reference sequence). This CDR3 has 15 residues. V trimming: 5 bases; J trimming: 2 bases; junction bases outside the gene matches: 7. The CDR3 here is CASSVGLAGQETQYF. DNA of the CDR3: TGTGCCAGCAGTGTAGGACTAGCAGGACAAGAGACCCAGTACTTC.

This sequence joins TRBV7-3 and TRBJ1-1; D is possibly TRBD1 (6 bases). Germline V gives CDR1 SGHTA, CDR2 FQGTGA. Trimming stripped 5 bases from V and 2 bases from J, with 24 bases between. CDR3 length: 18 residues. As DNA, the CDR3 is TGTGCCAGCAGCCCAGGAGCCGGCGGACAGATACCAAACACTGAAGCTTTCTTT. It encodes CASSPGAGGQIPNTEAFF.

The gene calls are TRBV5-1 and TRBJ1-4; 9 bases map to TRBD1. The V gene's germline CDR1 is SGHRS and CDR2 YFSETQ. The CDR3 has 15 amino acids. The trim removed 2 bases at V and 6 bases at J, leaving 5 bases unmatched. CDR3 in amino acids: CASSFTDRGDEKLFF. CDR3 bases: TGCGCCAGCAGCTTTACGGACAGGGGAGATGAAAAACTGTTTTTT.

The CDR3 protein is CATSRAPGLAGSSYEQYF. The CDR3 nucleotides read TGTGCCACCAGCAGAGCTCCGGGACTAGCGGGAAGCTCCTACGAGCAGTACTTC. The chain has TRBV15 and TRBJ2-7, with 13 positions matching TRBD2. The CDR3 sequence is 18 residues long. The germline CDR1 and CDR2 sequences are LNHNV and YYDKDF (reference sequence). V trimming: 1 base; J trimming: 0 bases; junction bases outside the gene matches: 6.